This TCR beta chain was observed in a study of blood T cell repertoires in COVID-19. Study overall: Sites across the United States, Italy and Spain contributed samples from acute and convalescent COVID-19. In each case, the material was cDNA or gDNA derived from T cells, B-cell-depleted T cells, or PBMCs.

In the authors' workflow: Quantification of nucleated cells was approximated via reference gene primer amplification. Only in-frame clones appear in the TCRdb table, and some are missing; sequencing was by immunoSEQ multiplex PCR. The V and J calls and clone size are taken from that table; D and trimming were inferred from the DNA. Of more than 150,000 clones in the sample, 70% to 85% are singletons; the top ten hold 9.8%. Sequenced: peripheral blood. The clonotype was recovered from a woman aged 45-65 years with acute or convalescent COVID-19.

CDR3 loop: CASSHGQSLRYGYTF. DNA of the CDR3: TGTGCCAGCAGTCATGGACAGTCCCTTCGCTATGGCTACACCTTC. The chain has TRBV28 and TRBJ1-2; D might be TRBD1 (6 bases). V was pared by 5 bases and J by 4 bases, with 17 bases between. This CDR3 has 15 residues. The germline V gene has CDR1 MDHEN and CDR2 SYDVKM.